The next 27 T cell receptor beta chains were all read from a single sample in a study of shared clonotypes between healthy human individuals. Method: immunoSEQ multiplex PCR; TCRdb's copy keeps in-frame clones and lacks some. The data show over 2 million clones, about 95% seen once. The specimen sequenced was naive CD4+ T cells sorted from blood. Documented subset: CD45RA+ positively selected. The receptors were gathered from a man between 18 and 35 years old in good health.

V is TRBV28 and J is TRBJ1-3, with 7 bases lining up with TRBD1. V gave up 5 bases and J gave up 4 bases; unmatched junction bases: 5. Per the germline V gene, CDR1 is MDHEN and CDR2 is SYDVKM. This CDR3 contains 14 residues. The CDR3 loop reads CASSKGTVGNTIYF. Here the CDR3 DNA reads TGTGCCAGCAGTAAAGGGACAGTAGGAAACACCATATATTTT.

The CDR3 reads CASSYSSAANTGELFF. CDR3 nucleotide sequence: TGCGCCAGCAGCTATTCTAGCGCTGCGAACACCGGGGAGCTGTTTTTT. V usage is TRBV5-1 and J usage is TRBJ2-2; D is perhaps TRBD2 (6 bases). Trimming removed 3 bases at V and 0 bases at J, with 12 bases between. There are 16 residues in the CDR3. CDR1 and CDR2 (germline): SGHRS, YFSETQ.

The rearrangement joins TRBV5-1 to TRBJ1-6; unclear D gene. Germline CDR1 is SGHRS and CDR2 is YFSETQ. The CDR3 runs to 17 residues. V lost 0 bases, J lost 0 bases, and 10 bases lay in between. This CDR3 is CASSLVMASSYNSPLHF. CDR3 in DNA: TGCGCCAGCAGCTTGGTGATGGCAAGCTCCTATAATTCACCCCTCCACTTT.

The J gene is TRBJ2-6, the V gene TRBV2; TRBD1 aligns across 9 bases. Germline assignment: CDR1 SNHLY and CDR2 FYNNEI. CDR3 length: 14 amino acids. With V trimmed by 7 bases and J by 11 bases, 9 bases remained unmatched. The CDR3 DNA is TGTGCCAGCACCCTGACAGGGGGTATTTACGTCCTGACTTTC. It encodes CASTLTGGIYVLTF.

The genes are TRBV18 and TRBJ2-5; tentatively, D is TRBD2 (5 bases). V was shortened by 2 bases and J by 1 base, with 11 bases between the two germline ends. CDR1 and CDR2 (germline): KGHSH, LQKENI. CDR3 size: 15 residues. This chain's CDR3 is CASSPGRGFQETQYF. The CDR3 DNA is TGTGCCAGCTCACCAGGGCGAGGGTTCCAAGAGACCCAGTACTTC.

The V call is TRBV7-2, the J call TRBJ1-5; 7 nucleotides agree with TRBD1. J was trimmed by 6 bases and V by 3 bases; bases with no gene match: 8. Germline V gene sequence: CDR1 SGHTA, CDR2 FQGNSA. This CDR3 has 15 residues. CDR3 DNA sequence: TGTGCCAGCAGCTTGTGGGGGCAGGGGGGTCAGCCCCAGCATTTT. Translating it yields CASSLWGQGGQPQHF.

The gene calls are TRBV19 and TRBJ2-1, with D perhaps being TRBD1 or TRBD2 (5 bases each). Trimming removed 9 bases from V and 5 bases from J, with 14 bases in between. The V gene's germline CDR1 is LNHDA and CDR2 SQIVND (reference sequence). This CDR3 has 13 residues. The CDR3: CASRDPGNNEQFF. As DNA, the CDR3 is TGTGCCAGCCGGGACCCGGGGAACAATGAGCAGTTCTTC.

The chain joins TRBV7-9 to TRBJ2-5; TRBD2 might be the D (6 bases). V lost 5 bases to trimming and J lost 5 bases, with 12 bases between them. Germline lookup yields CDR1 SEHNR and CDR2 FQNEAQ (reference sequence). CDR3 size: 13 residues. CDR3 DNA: TGTGCCAGCAGCGCGCGGGGATTGGAGACCCAGTACTTC. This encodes CASSARGLETQYF.

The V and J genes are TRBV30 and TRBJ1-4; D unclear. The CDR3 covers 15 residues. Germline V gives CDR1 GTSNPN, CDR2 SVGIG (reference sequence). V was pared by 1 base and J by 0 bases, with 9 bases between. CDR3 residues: CAWSGRTATNEKLFF. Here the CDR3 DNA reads TGTGCCTGGAGTGGCCGAACGGCAACTAATGAAAAACTGTTTTTT.

The CDR3 reads CSVVWQGPTDTQYF. DNA for the CDR3: TGCAGCGTCGTTTGGCAGGGCCCCACAGATACGCAGTATTTT. The chain employs TRBV29-1 and TRBJ2-3; TRBD1 is a possible D gene (5 bases). The CDR3 has 14 residues. V was trimmed by 6 bases and J by 2 bases, leaving 15 bases between them. The germline V gene has CDR1 SQVTM and CDR2 ANQGSEA.

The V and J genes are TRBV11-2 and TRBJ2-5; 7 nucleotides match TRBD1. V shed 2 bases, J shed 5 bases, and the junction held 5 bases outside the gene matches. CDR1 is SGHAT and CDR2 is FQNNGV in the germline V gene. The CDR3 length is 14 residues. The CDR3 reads CASSLTGVGETQYF. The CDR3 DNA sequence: TGTGCCAGCAGCTTAACAGGGGTTGGGGAGACCCAGTACTTC.

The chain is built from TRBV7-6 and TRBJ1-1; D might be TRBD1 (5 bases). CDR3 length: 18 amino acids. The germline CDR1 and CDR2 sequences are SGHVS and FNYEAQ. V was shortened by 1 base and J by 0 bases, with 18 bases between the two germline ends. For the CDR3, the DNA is TGTGCCAGCAGCTTAGATCTCCAGGGACGGTATCTGAACACTGAAGCTTTCTTT. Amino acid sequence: CASSLDLQGRYLNTEAFF.

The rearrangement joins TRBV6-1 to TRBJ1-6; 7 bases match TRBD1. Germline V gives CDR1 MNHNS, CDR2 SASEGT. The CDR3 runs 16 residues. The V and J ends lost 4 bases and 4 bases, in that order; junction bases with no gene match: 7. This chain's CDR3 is CASSGDTGQYNSPLHF. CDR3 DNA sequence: TGTGCCAGCAGTGGAGATACGGGACAGTATAATTCACCCCTCCACTTT.

CDR3 residues: CASSETRTGRNYGYTF. CDR3 sequence (DNA): TGTGCCAGCAGTGAAACTCGGACAGGGAGGAACTATGGCTACACCTTC. This sequence joins TRBV6-1 and TRBJ1-2; 8 nucleotides align to TRBD1. This CDR3 contains 16 residues. V lost 2 bases, J lost 2 bases, and 7 bases stayed unmatched. Looked up from germline, CDR1 is MNHNS and CDR2 is SASEGT.

The CDR3: CATGSASTDTQYF. The CDR3, as DNA: TGTGCCACCGGATCGGCTAGCACAGATACGCAGTATTTT. This chain uses TRBV28 with TRBJ2-3; D gene ambiguous. Trimming took 10 bases from V and 0 from J, leaving 11 bases between them. Germline V lookup: CDR1 MDHEN, CDR2 SYDVKM. CDR3 length equals 13 residues.

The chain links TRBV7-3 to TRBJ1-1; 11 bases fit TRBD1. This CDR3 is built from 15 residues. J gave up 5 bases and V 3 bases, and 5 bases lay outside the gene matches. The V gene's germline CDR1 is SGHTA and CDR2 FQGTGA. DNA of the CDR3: TGTGCCAGCAGCTTGAGAGGACAGGGGGCAACTGAAGCTTTCTTT. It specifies CASSLRGQGATEAFF.

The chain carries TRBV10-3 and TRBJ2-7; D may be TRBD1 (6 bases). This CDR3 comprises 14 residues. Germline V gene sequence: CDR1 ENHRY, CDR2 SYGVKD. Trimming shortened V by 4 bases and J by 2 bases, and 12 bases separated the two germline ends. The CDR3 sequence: CAISVDSQPYEQYF. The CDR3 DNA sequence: TGTGCCATCAGTGTGGACAGCCAACCCTACGAGCAGTACTTC.

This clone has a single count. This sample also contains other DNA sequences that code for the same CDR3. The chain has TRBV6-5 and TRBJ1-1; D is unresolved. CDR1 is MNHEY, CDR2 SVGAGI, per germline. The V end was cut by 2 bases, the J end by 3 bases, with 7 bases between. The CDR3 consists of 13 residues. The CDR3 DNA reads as TGTGCCAGCAGTTACAAGGTAGACACTGAAGCTTTCTTT. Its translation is CASSYKVDTEAFF.

Written as DNA, the CDR3 is TGTGCCAGCAGCGCCATAGGGGGGGCCAACGTCCTGACTTTC. This encodes CASSAIGGANVLTF. This chain connects TRBV6-1 to TRBJ2-6; D is uncertain. The CDR3 length is 14 residues. CDR1 is MNHNS, CDR2 SASEGT, per germline. Trimming removed 6 bases from V and 4 bases from J, with 10 bases in between.

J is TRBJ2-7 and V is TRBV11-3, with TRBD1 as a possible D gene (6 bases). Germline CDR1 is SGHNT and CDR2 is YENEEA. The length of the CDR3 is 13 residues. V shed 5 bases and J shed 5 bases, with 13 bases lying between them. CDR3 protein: CASSLSTGNEQYF. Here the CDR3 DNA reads TGTGCCAGCAGCCTCTCGACAGGAAACGAGCAGTACTTC.

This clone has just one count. CDR3: CATSRDLDLGYTF. The CDR3 DNA follows: TGTGCCACCAGCAGAGATCTGGACCTTGGCTACACCTTC. The genes are TRBV15 and TRBJ1-2; D uncertain. This CDR3 contains 13 residues. Germline loops: CDR1 LNHNV, CDR2 YYDKDF (reference sequence). V shed 0 bases and J shed 7 bases, with 9 bases lying between them.

CDR3 coding DNA: TGTGCCAGCAGCTTGGGGTCGGTAAAGCGCACAGATACGCAGTATTTT. It specifies CASSLGSVKRTDTQYF. This chain links TRBV5-6 with TRBJ2-3, with D unclear. The length of the CDR3 is 16 residues. Germline V gene lookup returns CDR1 SGHDT and CDR2 YYEEEE. The V and J ends lost 0 bases and 1 base respectively, with 12 bases between them.

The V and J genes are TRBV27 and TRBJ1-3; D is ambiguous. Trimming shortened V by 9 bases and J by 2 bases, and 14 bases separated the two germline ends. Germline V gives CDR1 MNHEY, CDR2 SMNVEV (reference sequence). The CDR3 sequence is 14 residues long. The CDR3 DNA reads TGTGCCAGTAGTAATGGGCAGCCTGGAAACACCATATATTTT. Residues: CASSNGQPGNTIYF.

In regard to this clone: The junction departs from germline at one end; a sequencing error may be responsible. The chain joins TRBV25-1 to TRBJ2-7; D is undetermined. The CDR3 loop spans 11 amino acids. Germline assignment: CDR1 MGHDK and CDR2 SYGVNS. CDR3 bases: TGTGCCAGTAGTGCCCTCCACGAGCAGTACTTC. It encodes CASSALHEQYF.

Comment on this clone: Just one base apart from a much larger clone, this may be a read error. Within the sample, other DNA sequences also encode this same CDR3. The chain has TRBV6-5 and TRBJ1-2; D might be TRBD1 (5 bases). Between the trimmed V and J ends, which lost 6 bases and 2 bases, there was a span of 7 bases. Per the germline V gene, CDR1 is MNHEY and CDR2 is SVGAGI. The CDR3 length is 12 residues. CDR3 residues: CASSRDNYGYTF. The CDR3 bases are TGTGCCAGCAGCCGGGACAACTATGGCTACACCTTC.

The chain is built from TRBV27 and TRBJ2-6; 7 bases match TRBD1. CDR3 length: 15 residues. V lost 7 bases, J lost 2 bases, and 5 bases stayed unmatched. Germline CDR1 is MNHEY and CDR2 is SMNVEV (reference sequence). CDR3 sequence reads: CASIFQGAGANVLTF. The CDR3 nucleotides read TGTGCCAGCATCTTTCAGGGGGCTGGGGCCAACGTCCTGACTTTC.

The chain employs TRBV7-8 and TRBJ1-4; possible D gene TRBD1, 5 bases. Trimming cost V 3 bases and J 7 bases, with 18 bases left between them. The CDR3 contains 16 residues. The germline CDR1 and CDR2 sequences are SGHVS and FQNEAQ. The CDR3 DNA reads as TGTGCCAGCAGCTTGACCCCGGTCAGGGTGGGTGAAAAACTGTTTTTT. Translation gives CASSLTPVRVGEKLFF. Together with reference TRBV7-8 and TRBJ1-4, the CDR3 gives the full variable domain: GAGVSQSPRYKVAKRGQDVALRCDPISGHVSLFWYQQALGQGPEFLTYFQNEAQLDKSGLPSDRFFAERPEGSVSTLKIQRTQQEDSAVYLCASSLTPVRVGEKLFFGSGTQLSVL.